This T cell receptor beta chain appears in the sequencing data of a study of response to subunit inactivated influenza vaccine. Study findings and constraints: T cells newly recruited by each seasonal influenza vaccination are few, the authors suggested.

A word on this clonotype: What it binds is unknown.

The V and J ends lost 4 bases and 8 bases, in that order; junction bases with no gene match: 7. CDR3 length: 14 residues. Germline loops: CDR1 SGHRS, CDR2 YFSETQ. One entry per CDR3 protein results from TCRdb running MiXCR on the RT-PCR reads. Here the sample spans about 570,000 distinct CDR3 sequences, about 10% being singletons. The chain uses TRBV5-1 and TRBJ2-1; TRBD1 aligns across 9 bases. Sequences were derived from PBMCs from blood, sampled on the day of vaccination. The TCR comes from a man in his fifties who received an inactivated influenza vaccine. CDR3 amino acids: CASSRGQGVDEQFF. In DNA, the CDR3 is TGCGCCAGCAGCCGGGGACAGGGTGTCGATGAGCAGTTCTTC.